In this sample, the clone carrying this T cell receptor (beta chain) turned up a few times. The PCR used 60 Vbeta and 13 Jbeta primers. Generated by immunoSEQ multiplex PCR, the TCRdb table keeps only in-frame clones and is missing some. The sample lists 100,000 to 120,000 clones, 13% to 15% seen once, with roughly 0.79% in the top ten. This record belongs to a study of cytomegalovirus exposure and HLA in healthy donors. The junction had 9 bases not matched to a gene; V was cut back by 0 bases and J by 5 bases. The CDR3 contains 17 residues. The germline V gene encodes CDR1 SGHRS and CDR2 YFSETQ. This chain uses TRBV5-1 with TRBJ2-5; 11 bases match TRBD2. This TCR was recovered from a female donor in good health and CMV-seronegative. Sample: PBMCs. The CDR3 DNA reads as TGCGCCAGCAGCTTGGGAGTTAGCGGGGGGGCTCACGAGACCCAGTACTTC. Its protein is CASSLGVSGGAHETQYF.